Following are 25 T cell receptor beta chains from one sample sequenced in a study of blood T cell repertoires in COVID-19. TCRdb keeps only in-frame clones here, not all; method: immunoSEQ multiplex PCR. The sample has over 85,000 clones, approximately 82% seen once; the top ten hold roughly 2.2%. The sequenced sample consisted of peripheral blood. All receptors derive from a woman in her 70s with acute or convalescent COVID-19.

J is TRBJ1-4 and V is TRBV2; D gene ambiguous. This CDR3 region has 13 residues. V lost 4 bases and J lost 8, with 11 bases in between. Germline assignment: CDR1 SNHLY and CDR2 FYNNEI. CDR3 DNA sequence: TGTGCCAGCAGTGGTTCTGAGGGAGAAAAACTGTTTTTT. Its protein is CASSGSEGEKLFF.

This clone was recorded a few times. J is TRBJ2-2 and V is TRBV5-1, with D unresolved. Germline-derived CDR1 and CDR2 are SGHRS and YFSETQ. Deletions cut 5 bases from V and 0 bases from J, with 5 bases between. The CDR3 loop spans 13 amino acids. This CDR3 is CASSPSNTGELFF. In nucleotides, the CDR3 is TGCGCCAGCAGTCCATCGAACACCGGGGAGCTGTTTTTT.

The chain links TRBV5-4 to TRBJ1-4, with TRBD1 identical over 7 bases. The germline V gene has CDR1 SGHNT and CDR2 YYREEE (reference sequence). V was clipped by 5 bases and J by 0 bases; unmatched bases: 7. CDR3 length equals 16 residues. CDR3 sequence reads: CASSGTDTATNEKLFF. In DNA form, the CDR3 reads TGTGCCAGCAGTGGGACAGATACTGCAACTAATGAAAAACTGTTTTTT.

V and J are TRBV5-1 and TRBJ2-5, with 9 bases matching TRBD1. Losses at the gene ends were 0 bases for V and 0 bases for J; bases not matched to a gene: 0. The CDR3 runs to 15 residues. Germline CDR1 is SGHRS and CDR2 is YFSETQ. This chain's CDR3 is CASSLGDRDQETQYF. For the CDR3, the DNA is TGCGCCAGCAGCTTGGGGGACAGGGACCAAGAGACCCAGTACTTC.

V is TRBV27 and J is TRBJ1-5; D is uncertain. Germline values: CDR1 MNHEY, CDR2 SMNVEV (reference sequence). The CDR3 totals 14 residues. Between the trimmed V and J ends, which lost 7 bases and 2 bases, there was a span of 12 bases. CDR3 loop: CASTDAGGNQPQHF. The DNA of the CDR3 is TGTGCCAGCACCGACGCTGGAGGCAATCAGCCCCAGCATTTT.

The J gene is TRBJ2-2, the V gene TRBV11-2; TRBD1 is a possible D gene (5 bases). The CDR3 has 14 amino acids. Germline assignment: CDR1 SGHAT and CDR2 FQNNGV. Trimming stripped 8 bases from V and 5 bases from J, with 15 bases between. Here the CDR3 DNA reads TGTGCCAGCGGCAGGGAAGGGCTGACCGGGGAGCTGTTTTTT. Protein sequence: CASGREGLTGELFF.

This clone showed up just once. The chain employs TRBV2 and TRBJ2-7; D might be TRBD1 (6 bases). The CDR3 totals 12 residues. Germline values: CDR1 SNHLY, CDR2 FYNNEI. Deletions cut 10 bases from V and 2 bases from J, with 12 bases between. The CDR3 bases are TGTGCCACCGGACAGATTCCCTACGAGCAGTACTTC. Translation: CATGQIPYEQYF. The entire variable domain, with the rest obtained from reference TRBV2 and TRBJ2-7, is as follows: EPEVTQTPSHQVTQMGQEVILRCVPISNHLYFYWYRQILGQKVEFLVSFYNNEISEKSEIFDDQFSVERPDGSNFTLKIRSTKLEDSAMYFCATGQIPYEQYFGPGTRLTVT.

CDR3 coding DNA: TGTGCCAGCAGCCCGACAGGGGGCCACGGGAACACTGAAGCTTTCTTT. Translated, it gives CASSPTGGHGNTEAFF. The V call is TRBV7-9, the J call TRBJ1-1; 10 nucleotides agree with TRBD1. This CDR3 is built from 16 residues. V lost 5 bases, J lost 1 base, and 7 bases stayed unmatched. The V gene's germline CDR1 is SEHNR and CDR2 FQNEAQ (reference sequence).

This chain uses TRBV19 with TRBJ1-5; maybe TRBD1 (5 bases). This CDR3 spans 15 amino acids. Germline V gene sequence: CDR1 LNHDA, CDR2 SQIVND (reference sequence). With 4 bases removed from V and 7 bases from J, the gap between germline ends came to 17 bases. CDR3: CASSKEGLSGQPQHF. The CDR3 region has the DNA TGTGCCAGTAGTAAGGAGGGACTATCCGGGCAGCCCCAGCATTTT.

The gene calls are TRBV16 and TRBJ2-5; no clear D gene. V shed 2 bases and J shed 5 bases, with 6 bases lying between them. Looked up from germline, CDR1 is KGHSY and CDR2 is FQNENV. The CDR3 contains 12 residues. CDR3 nucleotide sequence: TGTGCCAGCAGCCAACTTGGCGAGACCCAGTACTTC. Amino acid sequence: CASSQLGETQYF.

The J gene is TRBJ1-1, the V gene TRBV6-4, with no clear D. This CDR3 is 13 amino acids long. Germline CDR1 reads MRHNA; CDR2 reads SNTAGT. Trimming cost V 5 bases and J 3 bases, with 10 bases left between them. The CDR3 is CASSFSSDTEAFF. In nucleotides, the CDR3 is TGTGCCAGCAGTTTTTCCTCAGACACTGAAGCTTTCTTT.

This clone was seen only once. V gene TRBV11-2 combines with J gene TRBJ2-7; D is possibly TRBD2 (5 bases). Trimming removed 0 bases from V and 6 bases from J, with 6 bases in between. The CDR3 has 12 amino acids. The germline CDR1 and CDR2 sequences are SGHAT and FQNNGV. CDR3 protein: CASSLDRGEQYF. In nucleotides, the CDR3 is TGTGCCAGCAGCTTAGATCGGGGCGAGCAGTACTTC.

V gene TRBV5-1 combines with J gene TRBJ1-1, with 7 nucleotides matching TRBD1. Germline loops: CDR1 SGHRS, CDR2 YFSETQ. The length of the CDR3 is 14 residues. J lost 4 bases, V lost 3 bases, and 6 bases had no gene match. The CDR3 nucleotides are TGCGCCAGCAGCTCTGACAGGGTGGGCACTGAAGCTTTCTTT. Its translation: CASSSDRVGTEAFF.

The rearrangement links TRBV7-2 to TRBJ1-3; D uncertain. With 7 bases removed from V and 7 bases from J, the gap between germline ends came to 17 bases. From germline, CDR1 is SGHTA and CDR2 FQGNSA. This CDR3 spans 14 amino acids. In nucleotides, the CDR3 is TGTGCCAGCACCTTGACAAACACCGCTAACACCATATATTTT. Translation: CASTLTNTANTIYF.

The chain joins TRBV18 to TRBJ2-1; possibly TRBD1 for D (6 bases). In germline, CDR1 is KGHSH, CDR2 LQKENI. This CDR3 has 16 residues. V dropped 0 bases and J dropped 1 base, with 10 bases sitting between them. This CDR3 is CASSPPTGQSYNEQFF. DNA for the CDR3: TGTGCCAGCTCACCACCGACAGGACAATCCTACAATGAGCAGTTCTTC.

The V and J genes are TRBV6-1 and TRBJ1-2, with 8 nucleotides matching TRBD1. The germline V gene encodes CDR1 MNHNS and CDR2 SASEGT. Trimming cost V 2 bases and J 2 bases; bases outside gene matches: 4. The CDR3 loop spans 15 amino acids. CDR3: CASSETWDRNYGYTF. In DNA, the CDR3 is TGTGCCAGCAGTGAAACCTGGGACAGGAACTATGGCTACACCTTC.

The chain joins TRBV10-1 to TRBJ1-1; a possible D gene is TRBD1 (5 bases). The CDR3 has 12 amino acids. Germline V gene lookup returns CDR1 WNHNN and CDR2 SYGVQD (reference sequence). Trimming took 6 bases from V and 7 from J, leaving 12 bases between them. In DNA form, the CDR3 reads TGCGCCAGCAGAGGCGGGGGTAATGAAGCTTTCTTT. This gives the protein CASRGGGNEAFF.

The chain links TRBV11-3 to TRBJ1-1; D gene unclear. The V gene lost 1 base and the J gene lost 0 bases, with 6 bases spanning the gap. This CDR3 has 14 residues. Germline V lookup: CDR1 SGHNT, CDR2 YENEEA. CDR3 DNA: TGTGCCAGCAGCTTAGTACAGATGAACACTGAAGCTTTCTTT. Translation: CASSLVQMNTEAFF.

This chain joins TRBV12-3 or TRBV12-4 and TRBJ2-2; D is ambiguous. CDR3 length equals 11 residues. V dropped 4 bases and J dropped 5 bases, with 2 bases sitting between them. CDR3 bases: TGTGCCAGCAGTTCAACCGGGGAGCTGTTTTTT. Translation gives CASSSTGELFF.

The chain combines TRBV6-6 with TRBJ2-1, with unresolved D. Deletions cut 0 bases from V and 1 base from J, with 7 bases between. This CDR3 comprises 15 residues. Germline CDR1 is MNHNY and CDR2 is SVGAGI (reference sequence). As DNA, the CDR3 is TGTGCCAGCAGTTACTCGATACAGTCCTACAATGAGCAGTTCTTC. Its protein product is CASSYSIQSYNEQFF.

This chain connects TRBV7-9 to TRBJ1-1; perhaps TRBD1 as D (6 bases). V shed 5 bases and J shed 3 bases, with 16 bases lying between them. CDR1 is SEHNR, CDR2 FQNEAQ, per germline (reference sequence). This CDR3 spans 15 amino acids. The CDR3 region is CASSRTGFQYTEAFF. Here the CDR3 DNA reads TGTGCCAGCAGCCGAACAGGGTTTCAGTACACTGAAGCTTTCTTT.

This sequence joins TRBV19 and TRBJ1-3, with TRBD1 matching over 10 bases. Germline CDR1 LNHDA, CDR2 SQIVND (reference sequence). CDR3 length: 17 amino acids. Trimming cost V 5 bases and J 1 base; bases outside gene matches: 8. The CDR3 sequence: CASSFRRDRGSGNTIYF. CDR3 nucleotides: TGTGCCAGTAGTTTCCGCCGGGACAGGGGATCTGGAAACACCATATATTTT.

V gene TRBV11-3 combines with J gene TRBJ2-1; D is perhaps TRBD2 (5 bases). V lost 5 bases and J 1 base, leaving 9 bases between the germline ends. Per the germline V gene, CDR1 is SGHNT and CDR2 is YENEEA. The CDR3 has 14 amino acids. CDR3 nucleotide sequence: TGTGCCAGCAGCCGGGGTGATTCCTACAATGAGCAGTTCTTC. It encodes CASSRGDSYNEQFF.

The V and J genes are TRBV24-1 and TRBJ2-5; 11 nucleotides line up with TRBD1. The V and J ends lost 6 bases and 5 bases, in that order; junction bases with no gene match: 7. CDR1 and CDR2 (germline): KGHDR, SFDVKD. The CDR3 loop spans 15 amino acids. CDR3 nucleotide sequence: TGTGCCACCAGTTCGGGACAGGGGGTTATCGAGACCCAGTACTTC. Its protein product is CATSSGQGVIETQYF.

This clone showed up just a few times. The chain is built from TRBV19 and TRBJ1-1, with 7 bases identical to TRBD1. Germline assignment: CDR1 LNHDA and CDR2 SQIVND (reference sequence). CDR3 length: 15 amino acids. After removal of 2 bases from V and 2 bases from J, the junction contained 5 bases not matched to a gene. CDR3 in DNA: TGTGCCAGTAGTATAAGGGGGCCATCAAACACTGAAGCTTTCTTT. It is translated as CASSIRGPSNTEAFF.